This TCR beta chain was captured by sequencing in a study of blood T cells in healthy people across ages. Study-level findings and limits: It was the long-lived donors that had more naive CD4+ cells and higher diversity than aged donors. Roughly linearly, TCR beta diversity per million T cells fell as age increased. Expanded clonotype shifts may have been confounded, as the donors had an unknown CMV status.

Using a J-beta primer mix together with a sample-barcoded 5' primer, a second PCR was run for about 7 to 12 cycles. A template-switch adaptor that had 12 random nucleotides put a tag on each cDNA molecule. MiXCR was run by TCRdb on the 5' RACE reads, yielding one entry per CDR3 protein. Of some 1 million distinct CDR3 sequences in the sample, 45% are singletons; the top ten hold over 15%. Concerning this clonotype: Its antigen is not identified.

The germline CDR1 and CDR2 sequences are SGHNT and YYREEE (reference sequence). The CDR3 loop spans 15 amino acids. Trimming pared 4 bases from V and 2 bases from J, leaving 10 bases between. The V call is TRBV5-4, the J call TRBJ2-6; TRBD1 might be the D (5 bases). This receptor was obtained from a woman aged 55-75 years in good health. The sequenced sample was blood. CDR3 nucleotide sequence: TGTGCCAGCAGCCCAAGGACACCTGGGGCCAACGTCCTGACTTTC. Its protein product is CASSPRTPGANVLTF.